This T cell receptor (beta chain) was retrieved from a study of regulatory T cells in long-lasting Graves disease. Assembly of TCR beta libraries relied on iRepertoire HTBI primers together with Arm-PCR of CDR3 regions. Each CDR3 protein gets one entry after TCRdb re-called the multiplex PCR reads with MiXCR. Among about 540,000 distinct CDR3 sequences listed, 13% were seen once. Findings and limits, study-wide: Favored usage of TRBV28, TRBJ1-2 and TRBJ2-5 was recorded in persistent disease.

CDR3 length: 19 amino acids. Germline V CDR1 and CDR2: SQVTM, ANQGSEA. V lost 1 base and J lost 4; bases outside the gene matches: 14. This clonotype came up a few times. Its antigen is not known. Documented time point: newly diagnosed GD, antithyroid drugs for less than 3 months. PBMCs were the source of the RNA used for TCR sequencing. It was by American Thyroid Association guidelines that Graves' disease was diagnosed. Another study also made use of these data, one on T cells in Graves' hyperthyroidism and ophthalmopathy.

The V call is TRBV29-1, the J call TRBJ2-3; 13 positions match TRBD2. The sequence was obtained from a man aged 25-45 years with Graves disease. Sample: peripheral blood mononuclear cells (PBMCs), taken at new diagnosis, from a patient treated with antithyroid drugs. CDR3 in amino acids: CSVEVGTGTSGIGADTQYF. The CDR3 DNA reads TGCAGCGTTGAAGTGGGGACAGGGACTAGCGGGATTGGTGCAGATACGCAGTATTTT.